The entry below describes one T cell receptor beta chain. Its antigen is not known. This sample is part of a study of T cell responses to AZD1222 COVID-19 vaccine. About the research overall: Researchers grouped second doses given at about 4 or about 12 weeks into one pool. Notes on the study in general: Baseline testing showed seropositivity in only a handful of AZD1222 recipients. Spike-wide vaccine-associated CD4 TCRs dominated at 160-218 and 743-854. No day 14 peak samples; only post-peak repertoires were characterized.

Libraries were prepared by immunoSEQ multiplex PCR; TCRdb keeps only in-frame clonotypes and omits some of them. The data hold about 120,000 clones, with roughly 87% observed a single time. Germline values: CDR1 PRHDT, CDR2 FYEKMQ (reference sequence). CDR3 size: 14 residues. Trimming left V 6 bases short and J 7 bases short, with 15 bases between. The sequence derives from an adult in good health. This chain links TRBV13 with TRBJ1-4; unclear D gene. The source was peripheral blood, collected on day 0 of AZD1222 vaccination. CDR3 coding DNA: TGTGCCAGCAGAATGGCTGGGGTGGGTGAAAAACTGTTTTTT. Translated: CASRMAGVGEKLFF.